These 14 T cell receptor beta chains share one sample of origin, sequenced in a study of cytomegalovirus exposure and HLA in healthy donors. Primers included in the PCR were 60 Vbeta and 13 Jbeta primers. Profiled with immunoSEQ multiplex PCR; TCRdb holds only in-frame clones, not every one. The sample lists some 150,000 clones, 80% seen once, with approximately 4.5% in the top ten. The sequencing sample was made of PBMCs. Receptors originate from a man aged 25 to 40 in good health and CMV-seronegative.

The chain carries TRBV27 and TRBJ2-1; D possibly corresponds to TRBD2 (6 bases). The CDR3 totals 16 residues. Germline CDR1 and CDR2: MNHEY and SMNVEV (reference sequence). V was pared by 4 bases and J by 2 bases, with 15 bases between. The CDR3 DNA is TGTGCCAGCAGTTCCCCGGGACTTAGCCCCTACAATGAGCAGTTCTTC. Its protein is CASSSPGLSPYNEQFF.

The chain employs TRBV5-1 and TRBJ1-4, with D perhaps matching TRBD1 (6 bases). Germline V gene lookup returns CDR1 SGHRS and CDR2 YFSETQ. This CDR3 has 15 residues. V was trimmed by 0 bases and J by 5 bases, leaving 11 bases between them. CDR3 nucleotides: TGCGCCAGCAGCTTGGGAACAGGGCGGAATGAAAAACTGTTTTTT. As protein: CASSLGTGRNEKLFF.

The chain joins TRBV15 to TRBJ1-4; the D gene is possibly TRBD1 (5 bases). CDR3 size: 15 residues. Germline lookup yields CDR1 LNHNV and CDR2 YYDKDF (reference sequence). The V end lost 0 bases, the J end lost 3 bases, and 8 bases lay between the germline ends. CDR3 sequence: CATSRDPGANEKLFF. In DNA form, the CDR3 reads TGTGCCACCAGCAGAGATCCGGGGGCTAATGAAAAACTGTTTTTT.

This chain uses TRBV16 with TRBJ1-1; 8 nucleotides match TRBD1. Germline CDR1 KGHSY, CDR2 FQNENV. The CDR3 covers 17 residues. The V gene end was trimmed by 1 base and the J gene end by 7 bases; junction bases not matched to a gene: 14. DNA of the CDR3: TGTGCCAGCAGCCAATTTTACCCGGGACAGGAGAAGTATGAAGCTTTCTTT. Residues: CASSQFYPGQEKYEAFF.

This clone was counted once. The chain recombines TRBV9 with TRBJ2-6, with TRBD1 matching 10 bases. In germline, CDR1 is SGDLS, CDR2 YYNGEE. This CDR3 contains 19 residues. J was trimmed by 4 bases and V by 0 bases; bases with no gene match: 10. The CDR3 nucleotides are TGTGCCAGCAGCGTAGGGTTTAGGGGACAGGGGTCCGGGGCCAACGTCCTGACTTTC. It is translated as CASSVGFRGQGSGANVLTF. Full variable domain (remainder filled in from reference TRBV9 and TRBJ2-6): DSGVTQTPKHLITATGQRVTLRCSPRSGDLSVYWYQQSLDQGLQFLIQYYNGEERAKGNILERFSAQQFPDLHSELNLSSLELGDSALYFCASSVGFRGQGSGANVLTFGAGSRLTVL.

The rearrangement uses TRBV15 and TRBJ1-2; 8 bases line up with TRBD1. The CDR3 spans 15 residues. The germline gives CDR1 LNHNV, CDR2 YYDKDF (reference sequence). The V segment lost 3 bases and the J segment 6 bases; nucleotides outside the gene matches: 9. CDR3 nucleotide sequence: TGTGCCACCAGCAGCCGCAGGGGGCTTGATCATGGCTACACCTTC. Translating gives CATSSRRGLDHGYTF.

The chain is built from TRBV5-1 and TRBJ1-3; D uncertain. The CDR3 runs 17 residues. With 4 bases removed from V and 2 bases from J, the gap between germline ends came to 19 bases. In germline, CDR1 is SGHRS, CDR2 YFSETQ. CDR3 sequence reads: CASSPGGSLTAGNTIYF. For the CDR3, the DNA is TGCGCCAGCAGCCCTGGAGGCAGCCTAACCGCTGGAAACACCATATATTTT.

V gene TRBV19 combines with J gene TRBJ2-7; TRBD1 matches at 7 bases. In germline, CDR1 is LNHDA, CDR2 SQIVND (reference sequence). The CDR3 consists of 15 residues. V lost 1 base, J lost 2 bases, and 5 bases stayed unmatched. The CDR3 bases are TGTGCCAGTAGTATAGGACAGGGCACAACCTACGAGCAGTACTTC. Translation gives CASSIGQGTTYEQYF.

The rearrangement links TRBV27 to TRBJ2-3, with no clear D. The CDR3 consists of 13 residues. Germline CDR1 MNHEY, CDR2 SMNVEV (reference sequence). V dropped 2 bases and J dropped 5 bases, with 8 bases sitting between them. The CDR3 bases are TGTGCCAGCAGTTTACGGGTCGGAGATACGCAGTATTTT. Translated, it gives CASSLRVGDTQYF.

This clone was seen a few times. V is TRBV5-1 and J is TRBJ1-1; no definite D call. V was trimmed by 0 bases and J by 5 bases, leaving 14 bases between them. Germline V gives CDR1 SGHRS, CDR2 YFSETQ. CDR3 length: 15 residues. The CDR3 loop is CASSLAQVGGTEAFF. In DNA form, the CDR3 reads TGCGCCAGCAGCTTGGCCCAGGTGGGAGGAACTGAAGCTTTCTTT.

The chain uses TRBV19 and TRBJ1-2; D is undetermined. Germline assignment: CDR1 LNHDA and CDR2 SQIVND (reference sequence). The V end was cut by 5 bases, the J end by 5 bases, with 15 bases between. The CDR3 extends over 14 amino acids. CDR3 protein: CASSPGWLEYGYTF. CDR3 bases: TGTGCCAGTAGTCCCGGGTGGCTGGAATATGGCTACACCTTC.

The gene calls are TRBV5-1 and TRBJ2-5; 8 bases align to TRBD2. The tail of the sequence fits TRBJ2-7 better, so the J call may be wrong. Germline CDR1 is SGHRS and CDR2 is YFSETQ. CDR3 length equals 16 residues. Here the CDR3 reads CASSLASSGRGDEQYF. For the CDR3, the DNA is TGCGCCAGCAGCTTGGCGTCTAGCGGGCGCGGGGACGAGCAGTACTTC.

The V call is TRBV5-6, the J call TRBJ2-1, with D tentatively TRBD2 (6 bases). Trimming stripped 1 base from V and 3 bases from J, with 14 bases between. The CDR3 loop spans 16 amino acids. The V gene's germline CDR1 is SGHDT and CDR2 YYEEEE. The CDR3 coding sequence is TGTGCCAGCAGCTTGTTAGCGGAGCTCCACTACAATGAGCAGTTCTTC. This encodes CASSLLAELHYNEQFF. Full variable domain (missing parts from reference TRBV5-6 and TRBJ2-1): DAGVTQSPTHLIKTRGQQVTLRCSPKSGHDTVSWYQQALGQGPQFIFQYYEEEERQRGNFPDRFSGHQFPNYSSELNVNALLLGDSALYLCASSLLAELHYNEQFFGPGTRLTVL.

The chain combines TRBV7-3 with TRBJ1-1; D is ambiguous. This CDR3 is built from 13 residues. CDR1 is SGHTA, CDR2 FQGTGA, per germline. The V gene lost 3 bases and the J gene lost 1 base, with 6 bases spanning the gap. The CDR3: CASSFGRNTEAFF. The CDR3 DNA sequence: TGTGCCAGCAGCTTCGGGAGGAACACTGAAGCTTTCTTT.